This TCR beta chain was captured in a study of cytomegalovirus exposure and HLA in healthy donors. This CDR3 region has 15 residues. Per germline, CDR1 SGHAT and CDR2 FQNNGV. The V and J ends lost 1 base and 4 bases, in that order; junction bases with no gene match: 6. As for the donors, each was a healthy bone marrow donor. Primers included in the PCR were 60 Vbeta and 13 Jbeta primers. Some clones are missing from TCRdb's copy, which holds only in-frame ones; the method was immunoSEQ multiplex PCR. Among 80,000 to 95,000 clones listed, 60% to 70% were seen once. Sequenced sample: PBMCs. The receptor comes from a woman under 40 in good health and CMV-seronegative. J is TRBJ1-2 and V is TRBV11-2, with 7 bases aligning to TRBD1. For the CDR3, the DNA is TGTGCCAGCAGCTTAGTACAGTGGGACAGCTATGGCTACACCTTC. This sequence encodes CASSLVQWDSYGYTF. Together with reference TRBV11-2 and TRBJ1-2, the CDR3 gives the full variable domain: EAGVAQSPRYKIIEKRQSVAFWCNPISGHATLYWYQQILGQGPKLLIQFQNNGVVDDSQLPKDRFSAERLKGVDSTLKIQPAKLEDSAVYLCASSLVQWDSYGYTFGSGTRLTVV.